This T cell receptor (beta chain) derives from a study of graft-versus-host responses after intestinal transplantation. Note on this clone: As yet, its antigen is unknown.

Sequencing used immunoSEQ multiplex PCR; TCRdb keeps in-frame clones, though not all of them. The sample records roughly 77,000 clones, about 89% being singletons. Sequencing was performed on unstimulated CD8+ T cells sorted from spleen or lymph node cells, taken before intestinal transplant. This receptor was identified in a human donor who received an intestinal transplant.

The CDR3 DNA follows: TGTGCCAGCAGCTTGCGGGACAGCCGAGGGGCTGAAGCTTTCTTT. Translating it yields CASSLRDSRGAEAFF. The chain carries TRBV7-8 and TRBJ1-1; TRBD1 aligns across 7 bases. The CDR3 has 15 amino acids. Germline V gene sequence: CDR1 SGHVS, CDR2 FQNEAQ. V lost 3 bases to trimming and J lost 6 bases; unmatched junction nucleotides: 10.